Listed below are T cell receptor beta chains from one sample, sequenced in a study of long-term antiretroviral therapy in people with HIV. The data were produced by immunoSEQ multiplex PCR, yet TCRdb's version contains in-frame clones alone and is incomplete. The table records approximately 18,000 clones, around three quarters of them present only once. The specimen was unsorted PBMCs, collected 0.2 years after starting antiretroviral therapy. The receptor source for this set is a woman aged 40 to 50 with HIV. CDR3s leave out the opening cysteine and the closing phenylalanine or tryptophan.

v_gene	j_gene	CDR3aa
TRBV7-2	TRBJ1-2	ASSSDRGPYGYT
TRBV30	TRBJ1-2	AWTRQLANYGYT
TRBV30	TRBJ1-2	AWSAGHYGYT
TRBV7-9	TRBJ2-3	ASSLTGTGWGSTDTQY
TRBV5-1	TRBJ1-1	ASSGGIRTEAF
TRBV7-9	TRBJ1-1	AGAVGPEAF
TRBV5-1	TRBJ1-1	ASSLGQRANTEAF
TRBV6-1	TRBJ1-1	ASRTLNTEAF
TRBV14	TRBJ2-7	ASSLGTGSWDEQY
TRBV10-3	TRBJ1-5	AISLQKNQPQH
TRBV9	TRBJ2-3	ASSVIGFGPTEQY
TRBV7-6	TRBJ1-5	ASSNEEGGVDQPQH
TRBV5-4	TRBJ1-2	ASSLPGQGALGYT
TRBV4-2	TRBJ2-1	ASSQVAGQAYNEQF
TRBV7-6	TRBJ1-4	ASSTDRDEKLF
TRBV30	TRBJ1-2	ACRQGGGYT
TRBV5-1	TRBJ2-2	ASSLARGFTGELF
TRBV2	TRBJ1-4	ASTKTGGPNEKLF
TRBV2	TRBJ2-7	ASRNGQGGFYEQY
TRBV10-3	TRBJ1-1	AISDPGQGVTEAF
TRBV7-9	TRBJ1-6	ASSLVGGRNNSPLH
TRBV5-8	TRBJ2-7	ASSSYEQY
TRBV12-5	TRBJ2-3	ASQPTGGRPDTQY
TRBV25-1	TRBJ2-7	ASSEGGSSYEQY
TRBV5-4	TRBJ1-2	ASSRGQGALGYT
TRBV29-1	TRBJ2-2	SVELAGMNTGELF
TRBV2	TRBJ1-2	ASSVQSLSNYGYT